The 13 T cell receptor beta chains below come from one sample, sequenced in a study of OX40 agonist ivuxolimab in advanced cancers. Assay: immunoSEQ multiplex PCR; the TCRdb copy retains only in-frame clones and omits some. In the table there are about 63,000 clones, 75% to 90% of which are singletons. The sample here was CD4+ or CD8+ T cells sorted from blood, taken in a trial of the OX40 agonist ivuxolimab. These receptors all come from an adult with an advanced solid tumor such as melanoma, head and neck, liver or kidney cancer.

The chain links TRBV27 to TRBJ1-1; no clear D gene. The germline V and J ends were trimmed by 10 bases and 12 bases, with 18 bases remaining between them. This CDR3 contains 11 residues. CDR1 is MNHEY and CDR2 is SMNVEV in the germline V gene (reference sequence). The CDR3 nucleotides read TGTGCCACAACCCTCGGAAGGGAAACTTTCTTT. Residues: CATTLGRETFF.

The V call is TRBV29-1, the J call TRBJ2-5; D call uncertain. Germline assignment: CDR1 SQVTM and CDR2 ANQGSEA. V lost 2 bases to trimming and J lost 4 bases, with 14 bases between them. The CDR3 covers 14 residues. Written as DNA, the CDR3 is TGCAGCGTTGAATTACTTAGCCTAATAGAGACCCAGTACTTC. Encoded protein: CSVELLSLIETQYF.

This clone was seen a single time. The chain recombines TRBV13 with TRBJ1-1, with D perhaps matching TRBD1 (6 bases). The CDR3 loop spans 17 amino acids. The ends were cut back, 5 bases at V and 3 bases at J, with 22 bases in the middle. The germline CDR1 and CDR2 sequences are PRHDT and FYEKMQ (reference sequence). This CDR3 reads CASSSSMGALVYTEAFF. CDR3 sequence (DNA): TGTGCCAGCAGCAGCAGCATGGGGGCTCTCGTGTACACTGAAGCTTTCTTT.

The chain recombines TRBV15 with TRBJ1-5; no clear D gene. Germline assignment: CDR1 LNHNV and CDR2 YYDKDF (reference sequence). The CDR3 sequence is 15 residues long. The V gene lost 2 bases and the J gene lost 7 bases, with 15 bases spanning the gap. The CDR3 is CATSRPGTSTQPQHF. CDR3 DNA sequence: TGTGCCACCAGCAGACCGGGAACCAGTACGCAGCCCCAGCATTTT.

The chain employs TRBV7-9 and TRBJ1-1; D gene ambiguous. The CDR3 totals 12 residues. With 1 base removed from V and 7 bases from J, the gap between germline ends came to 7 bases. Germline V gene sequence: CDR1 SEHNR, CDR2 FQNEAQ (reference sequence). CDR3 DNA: TGTGCCAGCAGCTTAGAGGGTTTTGAAGCTTTCTTT. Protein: CASSLEGFEAFF. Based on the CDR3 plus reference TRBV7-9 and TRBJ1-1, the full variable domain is DTGVSQNPRHKITKRGQNVTFRCDPISEHNRLYWYRQTLGQGPEFLTYFQNEAQLEKSRLLSDRFSAERPKGSFSTLEIQRTEQGDSAMYLCASSLEGFEAFFGQGTRLTVV.

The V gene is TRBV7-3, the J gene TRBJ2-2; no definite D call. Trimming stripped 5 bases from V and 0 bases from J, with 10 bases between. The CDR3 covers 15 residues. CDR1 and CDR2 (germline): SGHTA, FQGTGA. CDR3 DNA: TGTGCCAGCAGCCTAGGGATCTCGAACACCGGGGAGCTGTTTTTT. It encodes CASSLGISNTGELFF.

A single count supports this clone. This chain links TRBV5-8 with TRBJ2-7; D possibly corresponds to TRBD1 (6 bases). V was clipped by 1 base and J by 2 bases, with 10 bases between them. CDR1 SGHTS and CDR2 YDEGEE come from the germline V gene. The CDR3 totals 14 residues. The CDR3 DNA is TGTGCCAGCAGCTTGTACAGGGAAACCTACGAGCAGTACTTC. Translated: CASSLYRETYEQYF.

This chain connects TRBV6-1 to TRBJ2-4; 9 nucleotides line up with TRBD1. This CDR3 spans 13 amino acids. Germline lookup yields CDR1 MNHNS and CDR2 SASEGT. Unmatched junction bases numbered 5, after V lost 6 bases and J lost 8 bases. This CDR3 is CASRRQGGDIQYF. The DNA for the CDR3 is TGTGCCAGCAGACGACAGGGGGGGGACATTCAGTACTTC.

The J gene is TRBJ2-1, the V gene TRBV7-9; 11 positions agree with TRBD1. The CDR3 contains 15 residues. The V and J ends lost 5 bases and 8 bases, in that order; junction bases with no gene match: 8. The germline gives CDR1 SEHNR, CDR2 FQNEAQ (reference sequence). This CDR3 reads CASSPRDRGRDEQFF. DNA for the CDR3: TGTGCCAGCAGCCCCCGGGACAGGGGGAGGGATGAGCAGTTCTTC.

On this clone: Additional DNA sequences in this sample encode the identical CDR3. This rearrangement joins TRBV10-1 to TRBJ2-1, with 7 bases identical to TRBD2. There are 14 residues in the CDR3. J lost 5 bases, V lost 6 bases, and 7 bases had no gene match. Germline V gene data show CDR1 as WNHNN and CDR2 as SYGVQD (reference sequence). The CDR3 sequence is CASSESGADNEQFF. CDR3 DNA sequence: TGCGCCAGCAGCGAAAGCGGGGCGGACAATGAGCAGTTCTTC.

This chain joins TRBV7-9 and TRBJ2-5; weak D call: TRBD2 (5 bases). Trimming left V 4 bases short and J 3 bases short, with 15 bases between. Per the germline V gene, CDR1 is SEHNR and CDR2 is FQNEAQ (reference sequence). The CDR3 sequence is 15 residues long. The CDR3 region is CASSSTEVLEETQYF. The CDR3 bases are TGTGCCAGCAGCTCCACGGAGGTACTGGAAGAGACCCAGTACTTC. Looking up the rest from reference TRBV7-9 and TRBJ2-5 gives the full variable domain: DTGVSQNPRHKITKRGQNVTFRCDPISEHNRLYWYRQTLGQGPEFLTYFQNEAQLEKSRLLSDRFSAERPKGSFSTLEIQRTEQGDSAMYLCASSSTEVLEETQYFGPGTRLLVL.

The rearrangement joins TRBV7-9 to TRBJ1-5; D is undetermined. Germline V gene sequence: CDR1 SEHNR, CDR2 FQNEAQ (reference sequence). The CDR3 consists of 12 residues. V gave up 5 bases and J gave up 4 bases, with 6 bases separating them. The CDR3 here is CASSRTNQPQHF. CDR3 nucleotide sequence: TGTGCCAGCAGCCGGACGAATCAGCCCCAGCATTTT.

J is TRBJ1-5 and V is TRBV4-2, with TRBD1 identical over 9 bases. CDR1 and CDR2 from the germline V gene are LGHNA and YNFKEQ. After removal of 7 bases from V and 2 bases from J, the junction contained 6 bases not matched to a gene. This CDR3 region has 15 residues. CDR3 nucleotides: TGTGCCAGCAAGGGACAGGGTGCAGGCAATCAGCCCCAGCATTTT. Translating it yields CASKGQGAGNQPQHF.